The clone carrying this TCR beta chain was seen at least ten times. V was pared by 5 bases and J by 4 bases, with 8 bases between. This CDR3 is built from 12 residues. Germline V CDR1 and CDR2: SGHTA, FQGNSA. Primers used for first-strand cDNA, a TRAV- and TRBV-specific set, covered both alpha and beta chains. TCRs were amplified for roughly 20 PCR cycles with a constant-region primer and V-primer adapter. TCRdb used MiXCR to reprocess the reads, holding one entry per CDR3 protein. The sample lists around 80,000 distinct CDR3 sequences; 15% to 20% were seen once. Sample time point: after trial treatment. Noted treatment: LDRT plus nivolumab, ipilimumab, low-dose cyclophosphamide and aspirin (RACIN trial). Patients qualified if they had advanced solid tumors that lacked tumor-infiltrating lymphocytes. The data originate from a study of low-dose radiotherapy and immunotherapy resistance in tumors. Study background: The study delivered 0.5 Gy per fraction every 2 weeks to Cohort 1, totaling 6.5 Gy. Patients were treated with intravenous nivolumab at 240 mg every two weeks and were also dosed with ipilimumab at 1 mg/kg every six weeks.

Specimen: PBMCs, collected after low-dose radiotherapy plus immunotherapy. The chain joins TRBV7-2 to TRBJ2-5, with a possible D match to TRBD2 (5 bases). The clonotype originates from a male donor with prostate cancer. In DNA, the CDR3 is TGTGCCAGCAGCCGGGGTCGAGAGACCCAGTACTTC. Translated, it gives CASSRGRETQYF.